Below are 27 T cell receptor beta chains sequenced from a single sample in a study of OX40 agonist ivuxolimab in advanced cancers. The protocol was immunoSEQ multiplex PCR, while the TCRdb copy is restricted to in-frame clones and leaves out a portion. The data hold about 81,000 clones, with roughly 80% observed a single time. This sample comprised CD4+ or CD8+ T cells sorted from blood, obtained in a trial of the OX40 agonist ivuxolimab. These receptors all stem from an adult with an advanced solid tumor such as melanoma, head and neck, liver or kidney cancer.

The genes are TRBV7-2 and TRBJ2-7, with 11 positions matching TRBD2. CDR1 and CDR2 from the germline V gene are SGHTA and FQGNSA. J lost 2 bases, V lost 5 bases, and 2 bases had no gene match. CDR3 length equals 14 residues. The CDR3 DNA reads as TGTGCCAGCAGCGAGGGACTAGCGGCCTACGAGCAGTACTTC. Translation gives CASSEGLAAYEQYF. The full variable domain, with the rest looked up from reference TRBV7-2 and TRBJ2-7, is GAGVSQSPSNKVTEKGKDVELRCDPISGHTALYWYRQSLGQGLEFLIYFQGNSAPDKSGLPSDRFSAERTGGSVSTLTIQRTQQEDSAVYLCASSEGLAAYEQYFGPGTRLTVT.

The rearrangement links TRBV2 to TRBJ2-5, with D uncertain. V was cut by 4 bases and J by 3 bases, with 18 bases left in between. The CDR3 sequence is 16 residues long. Germline lookup yields CDR1 SNHLY and CDR2 FYNNEI. The CDR3 coding sequence is TGTGCCAGCAGTGCCGGTCGTGTGGGGTCAAAAGAGACCCAGTACTTC. As protein: CASSAGRVGSKETQYF.

The chain has TRBV9 and TRBJ2-3, with 7 nucleotides matching TRBD1. This CDR3 is built from 14 residues. V shed 0 bases and J 4 bases; nucleotides not matched to a gene: 2. Germline V gene lookup returns CDR1 SGDLS and CDR2 YYNGEE. Here the CDR3 reads CASSVGQGADTQYF. The CDR3 DNA sequence: TGTGCCAGCAGCGTAGGCCAGGGGGCAGATACGCAGTATTTT. Based on the CDR3 plus reference TRBV9 and TRBJ2-3, the full variable domain is DSGVTQTPKHLITATGQRVTLRCSPRSGDLSVYWYQQSLDQGLQFLIQYYNGEERAKGNILERFSAQQFPDLHSELNLSSLELGDSALYFCASSVGQGADTQYFGPGTRLTVL.

This CDR3 is CASSELAGGNQPQHF. Written as DNA, the CDR3 is TGTGCCAGCAGTGAACTGGCTGGGGGCAATCAGCCCCAGCATTTT. The J gene is TRBJ1-5, the V gene TRBV2; no clear D. Looked up from germline, CDR1 is SNHLY and CDR2 is FYNNEI. The CDR3 contains 15 residues. V dropped 2 bases and J dropped 2 bases, with 10 bases sitting between them. The full variable domain, completed using reference TRBV2 and TRBJ1-5, is EPEVTQTPSHQVTQMGQEVILRCVPISNHLYFYWYRQILGQKVEFLVSFYNNEISEKSEIFDDQFSVERPDGSNFTLKIRSTKLEDSAMYFCASSELAGGNQPQHFGDGTRLSIL.

CDR3 coding DNA: TGTGCCAGCAGCTTCAACAGGGGGCGTGGCTACACCTTC. This translates into CASSFNRGRGYTF. This chain uses TRBV11-3 with TRBJ1-2; 9 bases agree with TRBD1. V shed 3 bases and J 7 bases; nucleotides not matched to a gene: 3. Germline-derived CDR1 and CDR2 are SGHNT and YENEEA. The CDR3 consists of 13 residues. The whole variable domain, remainder taken from reference TRBV11-3 and TRBJ1-2, is EAGVVQSPRYKIIEKKQPVAFWCNPISGHNTLYWYLQNLGQGPELLIRYENEEAVDDSQLPKDRFSAERLKGVDSTLKIQPAELGDSAVYLCASSFNRGRGYTFGSGTRLTVV.

This chain joins TRBV6-5 and TRBJ1-5; D not certain. CDR1 is MNHEY and CDR2 is SVGAGI in the germline V gene. The CDR3 consists of 13 residues. V shed 3 bases and J shed 5 bases, with 8 bases lying between them. CDR3 protein: CASSYQQHQPQHF. The CDR3 region has the DNA TGTGCCAGCAGTTATCAACAGCATCAGCCCCAGCATTTT.

The chain employs TRBV5-1 and TRBJ1-1; 10 bases fit TRBD1. The CDR3 extends over 19 amino acids. V shed 1 base, J shed 3 bases, and the junction held 15 bases outside the gene matches. Germline assignment: CDR1 SGHRS and CDR2 YFSETQ. In DNA form, the CDR3 reads TGCGCCAGCAGCTTGAGGGCCGGGACAGGGGAGACGTCGGACACTGAAGCTTTCTTT. Protein: CASSLRAGTGETSDTEAFF.

The chain links TRBV5-1 to TRBJ2-5; tentative D call: TRBD1 (6 bases). Trimming shortened V by 2 bases and J by 5 bases, and 13 bases separated the two germline ends. The CDR3 extends over 14 amino acids. CDR1 is SGHRS, CDR2 YFSETQ, per germline. The CDR3 is CASSFRGVWETQYF. For the CDR3, the DNA is TGCGCCAGCAGCTTCAGGGGTGTGTGGGAGACCCAGTACTTC.

This CDR3 reads CASRQTSLAKNIQYF. In DNA, the CDR3 is TGTGCCAGTCGGCAGACATCCTTAGCCAAAAACATTCAGTACTTC. This rearrangement joins TRBV19 to TRBJ2-4, with no clear D. The CDR3 consists of 15 residues. CDR1 is LNHDA, CDR2 SQIVND, per germline (reference sequence). V was shortened by 8 bases and J by 0 bases, with 14 bases between the two germline ends.

The chain is built from TRBV6-5 and TRBJ2-5, with no clear D. Germline lookup yields CDR1 MNHEY and CDR2 SVGAGI. V was pared by 5 bases and J by 2 bases, with 12 bases between. The CDR3 contains 14 residues. CDR3 sequence: CASSQLVPQETQYF. For the CDR3, the DNA is TGTGCCAGCAGTCAGTTAGTCCCTCAAGAGACCCAGTACTTC.

This clone occurred once. The V and J genes are TRBV7-2 and TRBJ2-1; D may be TRBD2 (6 bases). The CDR3 runs to 14 residues. Trimming removed 5 bases from V and 12 bases from J, with 20 bases in between. The germline V gene encodes CDR1 SGHTA and CDR2 FQGNSA. CDR3 nucleotide sequence: TGTGCCAGCAGCCCACCGGGAGTCCCCGGGGGGCAGTTCTTC. Translation gives CASSPPGVPGGQFF.

The chain uses TRBV6-5 and TRBJ2-7; D is uncertain. The CDR3 contains 15 residues. With 1 base removed from V and 1 base from J, the gap between germline ends came to 11 bases. Per germline, CDR1 MNHEY and CDR2 SVGAGI. Here the CDR3 DNA reads TGTGCCAGCAGTTACTTATCATCATCGTCCTACGAGCAGTACTTC. This translates into CASSYLSSSSYEQYF.

This chain links TRBV19 with TRBJ2-1; a possible D gene is TRBD2 (5 bases). The germline V and J ends were trimmed by 4 bases and 2 bases, with 15 bases remaining between them. This CDR3 contains 16 residues. Germline CDR1 LNHDA, CDR2 SQIVND (reference sequence). The DNA for the CDR3 is TGTGCCAGTAGTAGAATTGGACTCCTAGCCTACAATGAGCAGTTCTTC. Translating gives CASSRIGLLAYNEQFF.

The chain carries TRBV9 and TRBJ1-2, with D possibly matching TRBD1 (6 bases). The germline V gene encodes CDR1 SGDLS and CDR2 YYNGEE. The ends were cut back, 6 bases at V and 8 bases at J, with 23 bases in the middle. The CDR3 totals 15 residues. The chain's CDR3 is CASNPLNGGAGGYTF. The CDR3 coding sequence is TGTGCCAGCAACCCCCTTAACGGGGGCGCGGGGGGCTACACCTTC.

V and J are TRBV10-2 and TRBJ1-5; unclear D gene. Trimming shortened V by 5 bases and J by 5 bases, and 10 bases separated the two germline ends. This CDR3 is built from 13 residues. The germline V gene has CDR1 WSHSY and CDR2 SAAADI. The CDR3: CASSSGWDQPQHF. As DNA, the CDR3 is TGCGCCAGCAGTTCCGGATGGGATCAGCCCCAGCATTTT.

This clone came up once. This sequence joins TRBV28 and TRBJ1-5, with 7 bases lining up with TRBD1. CDR3 length: 14 amino acids. V dropped 6 bases and J dropped 7; count of bases not matched to a gene: 9. Germline V gene lookup returns CDR1 MDHEN and CDR2 SYDVKM. In DNA form, the CDR3 reads TGTGCCAGCAGGGAACCGGGACAGAGCCAGCCCCAGCATTTT. This translates into CASREPGQSQPQHF.

The J gene is TRBJ2-3, the V gene TRBV7-3, with a weak D call TRBD2 (5 bases). Trimming left V 1 base short and J 2 bases short, with 10 bases between. This CDR3 is built from 15 residues. The germline CDR1 and CDR2 sequences are SGHTA and FQGTGA. CDR3 amino acids: CASSLSGGFTDTQYF. The CDR3 nucleotides are TGTGCCAGCAGCTTAAGTGGCGGGTTCACAGATACGCAGTATTTT.

This rearrangement joins TRBV19 to TRBJ2-1, with D maybe TRBD2 (6 bases). The V end lost 6 bases, the J end lost 0 bases, and 21 bases lay between the germline ends. The CDR3 runs 18 residues. Per germline, CDR1 LNHDA and CDR2 SQIVND (reference sequence). CDR3 in amino acids: CASRSIATSSSSYNEQFF. The CDR3 nucleotides read TGTGCCAGTAGGAGTATAGCAACTAGCTCGAGCTCCTACAATGAGCAGTTCTTC.

This chain links TRBV29-1 with TRBJ2-1; D remains ambiguous. The ends were cut back, 1 base at V and 0 bases at J, with 7 bases in the middle. This CDR3 is 14 amino acids long. Looked up from germline, CDR1 is SQVTM and CDR2 is ANQGSEA. In DNA form, the CDR3 reads TGCAGCGTTGAAGCGGATAGCTCCTACAATGAGCAGTTCTTC. Its translation: CSVEADSSYNEQFF.

As DNA, the CDR3 is TGTGCCAGCAACACCAAACGTGACAGGCCCGACTCTGGAAACACCATATATTTT. Its protein product is CASNTKRDRPDSGNTIYF. The rearrangement links TRBV21-1 to TRBJ1-3; the table calls TRBD1, which could not be checked here. TRBV21-1 is a documented pseudogene. This CDR3 spans 18 amino acids.

This chain uses TRBV2 with TRBJ1-5; 9 positions agree with TRBD1. CDR1 is SNHLY, CDR2 FYNNEI, per germline. The CDR3 contains 14 residues. The J segment lost 7 bases and the V segment lost 5 bases, leaving 6 bases of the junction unmatched. The CDR3 DNA reads TGTGCCAGCAGTCCACAGGGGGCCAGGCAGCCCCAGCATTTT. Translation gives CASSPQGARQPQHF.

V usage is TRBV9 and J usage is TRBJ2-3, with D unclear. Germline CDR1 and CDR2: SGDLS and YYNGEE. There are 14 residues in the CDR3. Trimming pared 1 base from V and 4 bases from J, leaving 10 bases between. The CDR3, as DNA: TGTGCCAGCAGCGTAACCCATGGGTCAGATACGCAGTATTTT. Protein: CASSVTHGSDTQYF.

CDR3 region: CASSLEGPRWGAKNIQYF. The CDR3 DNA reads TGTGCCAGCAGCTTGGAGGGGCCTCGGTGGGGAGCCAAAAACATTCAGTACTTC. The chain couples TRBV11-1 to TRBJ2-4; possible D gene TRBD2, 6 bases. The CDR3 has 18 amino acids. Trimming removed 3 bases from V and 0 bases from J, with 18 bases in between. Germline values: CDR1 SGHAT, CDR2 FQDESV (reference sequence).

The CDR3 loop is CAWSAGLSDHEQYF. In DNA, the CDR3 is TGTGCCTGGAGCGCGGGGCTATCGGACCACGAGCAGTACTTC. This chain links TRBV30 with TRBJ2-7, with D maybe TRBD2 (6 bases). CDR3 length equals 14 residues. V lost 3 bases and J 5 bases, leaving 17 bases between the germline ends. CDR1 is GTSNPN, CDR2 SVGIG, per germline (reference sequence). The variable domain in full, with the rest retrieved from reference TRBV30 and TRBJ2-7, is SQTIHQWPATLVQPVGSPLSLECTVEGTSNPNLYWYRQAAGRGLQLLFYSVGIGQISSEVPQNLSASRPQDRQFILSSKKLLLSDSGFYLCAWSAGLSDHEQYFGPGTRLTVT.

This clone was picked up a small number of times. The genes are TRBV9 and TRBJ1-2, with TRBD1 matching over 9 bases. The trim removed 0 bases at V and 4 bases at J, leaving 7 bases unmatched. The CDR3 has 16 amino acids. Germline CDR1 is SGDLS and CDR2 is YYNGEE. CDR3 loop: CASSVAGDRASYGYTF. In nucleotides, the CDR3 is TGTGCCAGCAGCGTAGCTGGGGACAGGGCCTCCTATGGCTACACCTTC.

The chain combines TRBV5-1 with TRBJ1-1; D remains ambiguous. This CDR3 is built from 16 residues. V lost 0 bases and J 1 base, leaving 13 bases between the germline ends. CDR1 and CDR2 (germline): SGHRS, YFSETQ. CDR3 loop: CASSLDAVSPNTEAFF. The CDR3, as DNA: TGCGCCAGCAGCTTGGACGCAGTATCCCCGAACACTGAAGCTTTCTTT. The whole variable domain, remainder taken from reference TRBV5-1 and TRBJ1-1, is KAGVTQTPRYLIKTRGQQVTLSCSPISGHRSVSWYQQTPGQGLQFLFEYFSETQRNKGNFPGRFSGRQFSNSRSEMNVSTLELGDSALYLCASSLDAVSPNTEAFFGQGTRLTVV.

The chain joins TRBV7-2 to TRBJ2-5, with TRBD1 matching over 7 bases. Germline V lookup: CDR1 SGHTA, CDR2 FQGNSA. The CDR3 contains 15 residues. V shed 0 bases, J shed 5 bases, and the junction held 6 bases outside the gene matches. This CDR3 is CASSLARGLRETQYF. CDR3 DNA: TGTGCCAGCAGCTTAGCGAGGGGGCTAAGGGAGACCCAGTACTTC. Drawing the rest from reference TRBV7-2 and TRBJ2-5, the complete variable domain is GAGVSQSPSNKVTEKGKDVELRCDPISGHTALYWYRQSLGQGLEFLIYFQGNSAPDKSGLPSDRFSAERTGGSVSTLTIQRTQQEDSAVYLCASSLARGLRETQYFGPGTRLLVL.